A selection of T cell receptor beta chains follows, all from one sample in a study of identical twins. TCRdb passed the 5' RACE reads through MiXCR, listing each CDR3 protein once. This sample has 260,000 or so distinct CDR3 sequences, with 6% to 8% found just once. The same sample was also studied in work on yellow fever vaccine responses in identical twins.

Sequenced: CD8+ T cells sorted from blood. The source of these receptors is a young woman in good health. Both conserved end residues are part of each CDR3. The order of the fields is D gene, clone size, V gene, J gene, CDR3 protein, CDR3 DNA. A D gene is named only where the DNA matches it firmly. Clone size appears in some rows only: once, few, many, or a class for an expanded clone.

D: .
size: few
V: TRBV29-1
J: TRBJ2-7
CDR3: CSVEGGTGTESYEQYF
DNA: TGCAGCGTTGAGGGAGGGACCGGGACAGAGTCCTACGAGCAGTACTTC

D: .
size: many
V: TRBV11-2
J: TRBJ2-3
CDR3: CASTYRRDHPDTQYF
DNA: TGTGCCAGCACTTACCGGAGGGACCACCCGGATACGCAGTATTTT

D: .
size: .
V: TRBV20-1
J: TRBJ2-3
CDR3: CSAKLGHTSTDTQYF
DNA: TGCAGTGCAAAGCTGGGTCACACTAGCACAGATACGCAGTATTTT

D: .
size: many
V: TRBV20-1
J: TRBJ1-5
CDR3: CSARDGDQPQHF
DNA: TGCAGTGCTAGAGATGGGGATCAGCCCCAGCATTTT

D: TRBD1
size: many
V: TRBV20-1
J: TRBJ1-1
CDR3: CSGDRDTEAFF
DNA: TGCAGTGGAGACAGGGACACTGAAGCTTTCTTT

D: .
size: many
V: TRBV24-1
J: TRBJ1-1
CDR3: CATSDFANTEAFF
DNA: TGTGCCACCAGTGATTTTGCGAACACTGAAGCTTTCTTT

D: .
size: many
V: TRBV7-9
J: TRBJ2-3
CDR3: CASSGNPDTQYF
DNA: TGTGCCAGCAGCGGCAACCCAGATACGCAGTATTTT

D: .
size: many
V: TRBV7-8
J: TRBJ2-7
CDR3: CASSLGLRADSYEQYF
DNA: TGTGCCAGCAGCTTAGGGTTGAGGGCCGACTCCTACGAGCAGTACTTC

D: TRBD2
size: many
V: TRBV15
J: TRBJ2-1
CDR3: CATRVTGTRDNNEQFF
DNA: TGTGCCACCAGAGTAACCGGGACTAGAGATAACAATGAGCAGTTCTTC

D: TRBD1
size: .
V: TRBV20-1
J: TRBJ2-5
CDR3: CSARQGYGETQYF
DNA: TGCAGTGCTCGACAGGGGTACGGGGAGACCCAGTACTTC

D: .
size: .
V: TRBV4-1
J: TRBJ2-2
CDR3: CASSPAYDGALIGELFF
DNA: TGCGCCAGCAGCCCAGCCTACGATGGGGCGTTGATCGGGGAGCTGTTTTTT

D: TRBD1
size: few
V: TRBV10-3
J: TRBJ1-2
CDR3: CAIRTGLSYTF
DNA: TGTGCCATCAGGACAGGGCTTAGCTACACCTTC

D: TRBD1
size: few
V: TRBV5-1
J: TRBJ2-1
CDR3: CASSLAEGAYNEQFF
DNA: TGCGCCAGCAGCTTGGCCGAGGGGGCTTACAATGAGCAGTTCTTC

D: TRBD1
size: many
V: TRBV29-1
J: TRBJ2-1
CDR3: CSVGDWTGGREQFF
DNA: TGCAGCGTTGGGGACTGGACAGGGGGCAGGGAGCAGTTCTTC

D: .
size: many
V: TRBV14
J: TRBJ2-3
CDR3: CASSQVASLDTQYF
DNA: TGTGCCAGCAGCCAAGTTGCAAGCCTAGATACGCAGTATTTT

D: TRBD2
size: many
V: TRBV7-8
J: TRBJ2-3
CDR3: CASSFPLADPITDTQYF
DNA: TGTGCCAGCAGCTTCCCACTAGCGGACCCGATCACAGATACGCAGTATTTT

D: .
size: many
V: TRBV12-3/TRBV12-4
J: TRBJ2-1
CDR3: CASGPTRDEQFF
DNA: TGTGCCAGCGGCCCGACTAGAGATGAGCAGTTCTTC

D: .
size: few
V: TRBV12-3/TRBV12-4
J: TRBJ2-1
CDR3: CASSSPVGSISYNEQFF
DNA: TGTGCCAGCAGTTCCCCCGTGGGGTCAATCTCCTACAATGAGCAGTTCTTC

D: TRBD1
size: few
V: TRBV28
J: TRBJ2-2
CDR3: CAISKDRGFVGELFF
DNA: TGTGCCATCTCGAAGGACAGGGGATTTGTCGGGGAGCTGTTTTTT

D: TRBD2
size: .
V: TRBV15
J: TRBJ2-5
CDR3: CATSKRGGETQYF
DNA: TGTGCCACCAGCAAGCGGGGCGGGGAGACCCAGTACTTC

D: .
size: few
V: TRBV2
J: TRBJ1-1
CDR3: CATSGGSMNTEAFF
DNA: TGTGCCACCTCCGGGGGGTCAATGAACACTGAAGCTTTCTTT

D: TRBD2
size: .
V: TRBV5-5
J: TRBJ2-1
CDR3: CASSGTSGGAFNEQFF
DNA: TGTGCCAGCAGCGGAACTAGCGGGGGGGCTTTTAATGAGCAGTTCTTC

D: TRBD1
size: many
V: TRBV6-5
J: TRBJ1-1
CDR3: CASSYRDRRGAEAFF
DNA: TGTGCCAGCAGTTACCGGGACAGGCGGGGGGCTGAAGCTTTCTTT

D: TRBD2
size: few
V: TRBV20-1
J: TRBJ2-1
CDR3: CSATLATYNEQFF
DNA: TGCAGTGCGACACTAGCGACCTACAATGAGCAGTTCTTC

D: .
size: few
V: TRBV5-4
J: TRBJ1-6
CDR3: CASLENGLNSPLHF
DNA: TGTGCCAGCTTAGAGAACGGATTAAATTCACCCCTCCACTTT

D: .
size: .
V: TRBV13
J: TRBJ1-1
CDR3: CASSLGDTKNTEAFF
DNA: TGTGCCAGCAGCTTAGGGGACACAAAGAACACTGAAGCTTTCTTT

D: TRBD2
size: .
V: TRBV5-5
J: TRBJ2-3
CDR3: CASSLLAGADTQYF
DNA: TGTGCCAGCAGCTTGTTAGCGGGAGCAGATACGCAGTATTTT

D: TRBD2
size: .
V: TRBV7-3
J: TRBJ2-1
CDR3: CASSYTSGSMDEQFF
DNA: TGTGCCAGCAGCTACACTAGCGGGAGTATGGATGAGCAGTTCTTC

D: .
size: many
V: TRBV24-1
J: TRBJ2-1
CDR3: CATSGSSGSSYNEQFF
DNA: TGTGCCACCAGTGGGTCATCAGGGAGCTCCTACAATGAGCAGTTCTTC

D: .
size: few
V: TRBV29-1
J: TRBJ2-5
CDR3: CSVPGTAQETQYF
DNA: TGCAGCGTCCCCGGGACTGCTCAAGAGACCCAGTACTTC

D: TRBD2
size: few
V: TRBV24-1
J: TRBJ2-1
CDR3: CATSDSRAREGSDNEQFF
DNA: TGTGCCACCAGTGATTCGAGGGCCCGGGAGGGCAGTGACAATGAGCAGTTCTTC

D: TRBD2
size: .
V: TRBV13
J: TRBJ2-1
CDR3: CASSTFTAASGSRDEQFF
DNA: TGTGCCAGCAGCACCTTTACCGCGGCTAGCGGGAGTCGGGATGAGCAGTTCTTC

D: .
size: many
V: TRBV11-2
J: TRBJ2-7
CDR3: CASQFGGSYEQYF
DNA: TGTGCCAGCCAATTCGGGGGCTCCTACGAGCAGTACTTC

D: TRBD1
size: many
V: TRBV7-2
J: TRBJ1-2
CDR3: CASSGQGKYGYTF
DNA: TGTGCCAGCAGCGGACAGGGTAAATATGGCTACACCTTC

D: .
size: many
V: TRBV25-1
J: TRBJ2-3
CDR3: CASSVRSSTDTQYF
DNA: TGTGCCAGCTCAGTAAGGTCTAGCACAGATACGCAGTATTTT

D: TRBD2
size: .
V: TRBV20-1
J: TRBJ2-7
CDR3: CSARDRGTSGWEQYF
DNA: TGCAGTGCTAGAGATCGGGGGACTAGCGGGTGGGAGCAGTACTTC

D: TRBD1
size: few
V: TRBV27
J: TRBJ1-1
CDR3: CASRGGQGGAFNEAFF
DNA: TGTGCCAGCAGAGGGGGGCAGGGGGGCGCTTTTAATGAAGCTTTCTTT

D: TRBD2
size: .
V: TRBV25-1
J: TRBJ2-5
CDR3: CASSLTGRGGWETQYF
DNA: TGTGCCAGCAGCCTCACGGGGCGGGGGGGCTGGGAGACCCAGTACTTC

D: .
size: many
V: TRBV12-3/TRBV12-4
J: TRBJ1-1
CDR3: CASTLWGGTEAFF
DNA: TGTGCCAGCACCCTGTGGGGGGGGACTGAAGCTTTCTTT

D: TRBD2
size: .
V: TRBV4-2
J: TRBJ2-1
CDR3: CASSQPSGTSGSYEQFF
DNA: TGTGCCAGCAGCCAACCGAGCGGGACTAGCGGGAGCTATGAGCAGTTCTTC

D: TRBD1
size: many
V: TRBV5-4
J: TRBJ1-6
CDR3: CASSLWTGDQSLHF
DNA: TGTGCCAGCAGCCTATGGACAGGGGATCAGTCCCTCCACTTT

D: .
size: many
V: TRBV15
J: TRBJ2-5
CDR3: CATSRLQETQYF
DNA: TGTGCCACCAGCAGACTACAAGAGACCCAGTACTTC

D: .
size: many
V: TRBV4-2
J: TRBJ2-2
CDR3: CASSQESLEGRELFF
DNA: TGTGCCAGCAGCCAAGAAAGTTTGGAGGGCCGGGAGCTGTTTTTT

D: TRBD2
size: .
V: TRBV6-1
J: TRBJ2-1
CDR3: CASSAGRLAGVHNEQFF
DNA: TGTGCCAGCAGTGCCGGGCGTCTAGCGGGAGTTCACAATGAGCAGTTCTTC

D: .
size: many
V: TRBV11-2
J: TRBJ2-2
CDR3: CASSPLQGDFGELFF
DNA: TGTGCCAGCAGCCCTTTACAGGGAGACTTCGGGGAGCTGTTTTTT

D: TRBD2
size: .
V: TRBV3-1
J: TRBJ2-5
CDR3: CASSQDRPGGPRETQYF
DNA: TGTGCCAGCAGCCAAGATCGGCCGGGAGGGCCCCGGGAGACCCAGTACTTC